The present T cell receptor (beta chain) was sequenced within a study of T cell responses to AZD1222 COVID-19 vaccine (TCRdb year 2021). With respect to the entire study: A total of 233 trial participants underwent TCR sequencing, of whom 200 to 220 had received two doses of AZD1222 and around 26 had received two doses of the MenACWY control vaccine. Trial participants were enrolled by age into subgroups of 18-55, 56-69 and 70-plus years, and about 150, 27 and 61 TCR-sequenced participants, respectively, were included in these subgroups. What the study reported, not specific to this receptor: In the small 56-69-year group, the increase in depth fell short of significance, most likely because of low power. Participants were mostly white British and included more females than males, and it was suggested by the authors that clonal diversity may have been underestimated. Only five or six AZD1222 recipients were SARS-CoV-2 seropositive at baseline, limiting conclusions about previously exposed vaccinees. Vaccine-associated CD4 TCRs spanned the whole spike protein, with dominant responses in regions 160-218 and 743-854. After two AZD1222 doses, both the breadth and the depth of spike-specific TCRs were significantly higher than at day 0 and than in MenACWY recipients. Because no day 14 peak-response samples were available, repertoires were characterized only after the peak T cell response. Epitopes outside the regions mutated in the B.1.351 and B.1.1.7 variants were reportedly recognized by nearly half of the unique spike-specific TCRs.

Concerning this clone itself: It has no known antigen specificity. Nothing much larger sits one base from this clone, and base qualities are not available.

The label giving this sample's time point can be read as: about 28 days (+/-7) after the second vaccine dose. Read against the paper, the sample's treatment or condition label means: meningococcal conjugate vaccine given as trial control. Samples from vaccinated people were obtained from the UK trials COV001 and COV002, which included a single-blind randomized controlled phase 2/3 trial of AZD1222 (ChAdOx1 nCoV-19) in healthy adults. Trial participant PBMC samples were collected at day 0 and day 28 after the second dose for TCRbeta chain sequencing. The CDR3 regions of human TCRbeta chains were analyzed by immunosequencing. The authors processed their data as follows. Repertoire TCRs were matched against a reference library of SARS-CoV-2-specific TCRs generated with the MIRA antigen-specificity platform. Breadth was defined as the fraction of unique TCRs that were SARS-CoV-2-associated, and depth was defined as the fraction of total T cells that were SARS-CoV-2-associated. Using the MIRA data, every spike-specific TCR was mapped to the spike region that the TCR reacted to and assigned to either a CD4 or a CD8 class. Log10-transformed breadth and depth values were compared by one-way ANOVA with Sidak's multiple comparisons tests. This immuneACCESS table, as held by TCRdb, lists in-frame sequences with V and J called but not all clones. Of the missing ones, under half trace to an unresolved V gene in checked studies; the others have no known cause. Clone size and V and J calls were adopted from that table, with D and trimming inferred from the DNA. This sample lists about 190,000 clones; approximately 94% were detected once. About 3.6% of the sample goes to the ten largest clones.

Including the terminal cysteine and phenylalanine, the CDR3 comprises 13 residues. Left in the record is the CDR3 DNA by itself, 39 bases read in frame from the first base. The clonotype was recovered from an adult who received the MenACWY meningococcal vaccine as a control. The chain joins TRBV21-1 to TRBJ1-5; the D call in the table, TRBD1, was not verified against the DNA. TRBV21-1 is listed as a pseudogene. This specimen was peripheral blood, taken 28 days after the second dose of the MenACWY control vaccine. The nucleotide sequence is TGTGCCAGCCCACCAGGCTTCAATCAGCCCCAGCATTTT. Its amino acids are CASPPGFNQPQHF.